What follows are 12 T cell receptor beta chains derived from one specimen sequenced in a study of early T cells in non-severe SARS-CoV-2 infection. TCRdb reprocessed the 5' RACE reads with MiXCR, giving one entry per CDR3 protein. This table has about 22,000 distinct CDR3 sequences, 3.5% to 5% appearing once. Sequenced: whole blood. The receptors shown here come from an adult who was a healthcare worker with PCR-confirmed SARS-CoV-2 infection or an uninfected control (not recorded which).

This clonotype was observed at least ten times. CDR3 in amino acids: CASSLAARTRIHEQYF. Here the CDR3 DNA reads TGTGCCAGCAGCTTAGCGGCCCGGACTAGGATCCACGAGCAGTACTTC. The V call is TRBV7-8, the J call TRBJ2-7, with 7 bases fitting TRBD2. The trim removed 0 bases at V and 5 bases at J, leaving 10 bases unmatched. There are 16 residues in the CDR3. Germline-derived CDR1 and CDR2 are SGHVS and FQNEAQ.

This chain joins TRBV29-1 and TRBJ2-3; 11 bases align to TRBD1. V gave up 7 bases and J gave up 2 bases; unmatched junction bases: 2. The CDR3 runs to 13 residues. From germline, CDR1 is SQVTM and CDR2 ANQGSEA. The DNA for the CDR3 is TGCAGCGGCGGACAGGGGGCCACAGATACGCAGTATTTT. Translating gives CSGGQGATDTQYF.

This clonotype turned up a few times. J is TRBJ1-1 and V is TRBV7-2; D may be TRBD1 (6 bases). Germline V gives CDR1 SGHTA, CDR2 FQGNSA. The CDR3 runs 14 residues. The germline V and J ends were trimmed by 6 bases and 1 base, with 12 bases remaining between them. This CDR3 reads CASRPQGQNTEAFF. CDR3 coding DNA: TGTGCCAGCAGACCACAGGGACAGAACACTGAAGCTTTCTTT.

This clonotype was detected many times. In DNA form, the CDR3 reads TGTGCCAGCAGTTACTCGCGAGGTTTGAACACTGAAGCTTTCTTT. Residues: CASSYSRGLNTEAFF. This chain joins TRBV6-5 and TRBJ1-1; D unresolved. V was shortened by 0 bases and J by 0 bases, with 8 bases between the two germline ends. Germline V lookup: CDR1 MNHEY, CDR2 SVGAGI. The CDR3 spans 15 residues.

The rearrangement joins TRBV6-1 to TRBJ1-6; 11 bases are shared with TRBD1. This CDR3 contains 16 residues. J was trimmed by 8 bases and V by 0 bases; bases with no gene match: 3. Germline V gene data show CDR1 as MNHNS and CDR2 as SASEGT. For the CDR3, the DNA is TGTGCCAGCAGTGAAGCGGACAGGGGGCTAGATTCACCCCTCCACTTT. It translates to CASSEADRGLDSPLHF.

Within the sample, this clonotype is large. The chain recombines TRBV5-4 with TRBJ1-1; D is ambiguous. Germline V gene data show CDR1 as SGHNT and CDR2 as YYREEE (reference sequence). The CDR3 runs to 13 residues. The V gene lost 0 bases and the J gene lost 4 bases, with 7 bases spanning the gap. This chain's CDR3 is CASSLGLSTEAFF. Here the CDR3 DNA reads TGTGCCAGCAGCTTGGGGCTGAGCACTGAAGCTTTCTTT. Full variable domain (missing parts from reference TRBV5-4 and TRBJ1-1): ETGVTQSPTHLIKTRGQQVTLRCSSQSGHNTVSWYQQALGQGPQFIFQYYREEENGRGNFPPRFSGLQFPNYSSELNVNALELDDSALYLCASSLGLSTEAFFGQGTRLTVV.

At least ten counts were recorded for this clonotype. The chain combines TRBV6-2 or TRBV6-3 with TRBJ2-7; D is uncertain. The ends were cut back, 5 bases at V and 3 bases at J, with 20 bases in the middle. The CDR3 extends over 16 amino acids. CDR1 and CDR2 (germline): MNHEY, SVGEGT. The CDR3 DNA reads as TGTGCCAGCAGTCGATCCCAAAGATTGTCCTACTACGAGCAGTACTTC. Protein: CASSRSQRLSYYEQYF.

This clonotype occurred a few times. The rearrangement links TRBV29-1 to TRBJ2-3, with D possibly being TRBD2 (6 bases). V was cut by 8 bases and J by 0 bases, with 21 bases left in between. In germline, CDR1 is SQVTM, CDR2 ANQGSEA. CDR3 length equals 16 residues. CDR3 region: CSLGGGGSGSTDTQYF. As DNA, the CDR3 is TGCAGCCTGGGGGGAGGCGGGTCTGGTAGCACAGATACGCAGTATTTT.

This clonotype was seen repeatedly, ten times or more. J is TRBJ2-7 and V is TRBV28; D may be TRBD1 (6 bases). Germline CDR1 reads MDHEN; CDR2 reads SYDVKM. V was clipped by 5 bases and J by 3 bases, with 29 bases between them. This CDR3 contains 19 residues. The CDR3 loop reads CASSDSSDGQLWVRYEQYF. In DNA form, the CDR3 reads TGTGCCAGCAGTGATTCGAGCGACGGACAGTTGTGGGTTCGCTACGAGCAGTACTTC.

On this clonotype itself: A much larger clone differs from this one at a single base, so this may be a read error. The chain joins TRBV7-9 to TRBJ1-1; no reliable D call. Per the germline V gene, CDR1 is SEHNR and CDR2 is FQNEAQ (reference sequence). The CDR3 loop spans 13 amino acids. The ends were cut back, 5 bases at V and 0 bases at J, with 7 bases in the middle. The CDR3 loop reads CASSGSLNTEAFF. DNA for the CDR3: TGTGCCAGCAGCGGTAGCTTGAACACTGAAGCTTTCTTT.

In this sample, this clonotype turned up a few times. This sequence joins TRBV5-1 and TRBJ2-3, with a possible D match to TRBD1 (6 bases). Germline CDR1 reads SGHRS; CDR2 reads YFSETQ. The V end was cut by 5 bases, the J end by 4 bases, with 17 bases between. This CDR3 has 15 amino acids. CDR3 residues: CASRDQGPPADTQYF. CDR3 nucleotides: TGCGCCAGCAGGGACCAGGGGCCCCCCGCAGATACGCAGTATTTT.

The gene calls are TRBV7-8 and TRBJ2-1; 8 bases agree with TRBD1. CDR1 and CDR2 (germline): SGHVS, FQNEAQ. This CDR3 has 15 residues. After removal of 1 base from V and 5 bases from J, the junction contained 4 bases not matched to a gene. The CDR3 DNA is TGTGCCAGCAGCTTAGTACAGGGGGGTAACAATGAGCAGTTCTTC. It translates to CASSLVQGGNNEQFF.